Listed below are T cell receptor beta chains from one sample, sequenced in a study of T cells after yellow fever vaccination. TCRdb re-called the 5' RACE reads through MiXCR, storing one row per CDR3 protein. The sample comprises roughly 190,000 distinct CDR3 sequences, roughly 11% of which are singletons, and about 40% rests with the top ten. Specimen: CD8+ T cells sorted from PBMCs, collected 15 days after the yellow fever booster vaccination. The receptors here all came from a man between 18 and 29 years old who received the YFV17D yellow fever vaccine. Both conserved end residues are part of each CDR3. A D gene is named only where the DNA matches it firmly. The size field is filled for only some rows; it gives once, few, many or a size class.

size: NA; D: NA; length: 13; J: TRBJ2-7; V: TRBV7-6; CDR3: CASSSAEAYEQYF; DNA: TGTGCCAGCAGCTCTGCGGAAGCCTACGAGCAGTACTTC
size: NA; D: NA; length: 16; J: TRBJ2-2; V: TRBV11-2; CDR3: CASSTGHRLNTGELFF; DNA: TGTGCCAGCAGCACGGGACATCGCTTAAACACCGGGGAGCTGTTTTTT
size: NA; D: TRBD2; length: 15; J: TRBJ2-1; V: TRBV13; CDR3: CASSVGVAGGLEQFF; DNA: TGTGCCAGCAGCGTAGGCGTAGCGGGGGGGCTTGAGCAGTTCTTC
size: few; D: NA; length: 11; J: TRBJ2-5; V: TRBV3-1; CDR3: CASSQVETQYF; DNA: TGTGCCAGCAGCCAAGTCGAGACCCAGTACTTC
size: few; D: NA; length: 15; J: TRBJ2-2; V: TRBV5-5; CDR3: CASSLVPGEAGELFF; DNA: TGTGCCAGCAGCTTGGTTCCAGGGGAAGCCGGGGAGCTGTTTTTT
size: NA; D: TRBD1; length: 16; J: TRBJ2-2; V: TRBV6-2/TRBV6-3; CDR3: CASSYEDRAPTGELFF; DNA: TGTGCCAGCAGTTACGAAGACAGGGCTCCCACCGGGGAGCTGTTTTTT
size: NA; D: NA; length: 12; J: TRBJ2-7; V: TRBV29-1; CDR3: CSVEGQAYEQYF; DNA: TGCAGCGTTGAAGGTCAGGCCTACGAGCAGTACTTC
size: NA; D: TRBD2; length: 15; J: TRBJ2-2; V: TRBV4-1; CDR3: CASSQVLAGDGELFF; DNA: TGCGCCAGCAGCCAAGTCCTAGCGGGGGACGGGGAGCTGTTTTTT
size: NA; D: NA; length: 14; J: TRBJ1-4; V: TRBV27; CDR3: CASSLDATNEKLFF; DNA: TGTGCCAGCAGTTTGGATGCAACTAATGAAAAACTGTTTTTT
size: NA; D: TRBD2; length: 16; J: TRBJ2-2; V: TRBV12-3/TRBV12-4; CDR3: CASSPTSGGAVGELFF; DNA: TGTGCCAGCAGTCCCACTAGCGGGGGGGCGGTCGGGGAGCTGTTTTTT
size: many; D: TRBD1; length: 16; J: TRBJ1-1; V: TRBV5-1; CDR3: CASSLVKGALSTEAFF; DNA: TGCGCCAGCAGCTTGGTGAAGGGGGCTCTTTCAACTGAAGCTTTCTTT
size: many; D: NA; length: 15; J: TRBJ2-3; V: TRBV7-9; CDR3: CASSLWIASTDTQYF; DNA: TGTGCCAGCAGCCTCTGGATAGCTAGCACAGATACGCAGTATTTT
size: few; D: TRBD2; length: 16; J: TRBJ2-1; V: TRBV5-6; CDR3: CASSIRLAGGLGEQFF; DNA: TGTGCCAGCAGCATCCGCCTAGCGGGGGGGCTCGGTGAGCAGTTCTTC
size: NA; D: TRBD2; length: 17; J: TRBJ2-3; V: TRBV29-1; CDR3: CSVDGTGTSGSTDTQYF; DNA: TGCAGCGTTGATGGGACCGGGACTAGCGGAAGCACAGATACGCAGTATTTT
size: NA; D: NA; length: 14; J: TRBJ2-1; V: TRBV5-1; CDR3: CASSLEVEGNEQFF; DNA: TGCGCCAGCAGCTTGGAGGTAGAGGGGAATGAGCAGTTCTTC
size: NA; D: NA; length: 11; J: TRBJ2-3; V: TRBV5-6; CDR3: CASSQLDTQYF; DNA: TGTGCCAGCAGCCAACTCGATACGCAGTATTTT
size: few; D: NA; length: 13; J: TRBJ1-5; V: TRBV19; CDR3: CASDSYSNQPQHF; DNA: TGTGCCAGCGACAGTTATAGCAATCAGCCCCAGCATTTT
size: NA; D: NA; length: 14; J: TRBJ1-2; V: TRBV2; CDR3: CASSESGGPYGYTF; DNA: TGTGCCAGCAGTGAAAGTGGGGGACCCTATGGCTACACCTTC
size: NA; D: NA; length: 14; J: TRBJ1-2; V: TRBV7-9; CDR3: CASRWGGANYGYTF; DNA: TGTGCCAGCAGGTGGGGGGGAGCTAACTATGGCTACACCTTC
size: NA; D: NA; length: 13; J: TRBJ2-7; V: TRBV5-1; CDR3: CASSFEGPTEQYF; DNA: TGCGCCAGCAGCTTCGAGGGACCGACCGAGCAGTACTTC
size: NA; D: NA; length: 15; J: TRBJ2-3; V: TRBV4-1; CDR3: CASSPRGYTGDTQYF; DNA: TGCGCCAGCAGCCCACGAGGCTACACGGGAGATACGCAGTATTTT
size: few; D: NA; length: 14; J: TRBJ2-7; V: TRBV27; CDR3: CASSLAQGNYEQYF; DNA: TGTGCCAGCAGTTTGGCGCAGGGGAACTACGAGCAGTACTTC
size: few; D: TRBD1; length: 16; J: TRBJ1-1; V: TRBV2; CDR3: CASSEGQTFSWTEAFF; DNA: TGTGCCAGCAGTGAGGGACAGACGTTTTCGTGGACTGAAGCTTTCTTT
size: few; D: TRBD2; length: 16; J: TRBJ2-3; V: TRBV4-2; CDR3: CASSQEEAGGADTQYF; DNA: TGTGCCAGCAGCCAAGAGGAAGCGGGGGGGGCAGATACGCAGTATTTT
size: few; D: NA; length: 13; J: TRBJ2-3; V: TRBV29-1; CDR3: CSVEGVSTDTQYF; DNA: TGCAGCGTTGAAGGGGTTTCCACAGATACGCAGTATTTT
size: NA; D: NA; length: 17; J: TRBJ2-6; V: TRBV5-1; CDR3: CASSWGSRGSGANVLTF; DNA: TGCGCCAGCAGCTGGGGGTCTCGTGGTTCTGGGGCCAACGTCCTGACTTTC
size: few; D: NA; length: 13; J: TRBJ2-5; V: TRBV12-3/TRBV12-4; CDR3: CASLGGSLETQYF; DNA: TGTGCCAGCTTAGGAGGATCTTTGGAGACCCAGTACTTC
size: few; D: TRBD2; length: 15; J: TRBJ2-1; V: TRBV4-2; CDR3: CASSQESGGTNEQFF; DNA: TGTGCCAGCAGCCAAGAGAGCGGGGGGACCAATGAGCAGTTCTTC
size: many; D: TRBD1; length: 14; J: TRBJ2-2; V: TRBV7-9; CDR3: CAIRIDRAPGELFF; DNA: TGTGCCATCCGGATCGACAGGGCCCCCGGGGAGCTGTTTTTT
size: few; D: TRBD2; length: 19; J: TRBJ2-1; V: TRBV9; CDR3: CASSVWGDGGGSSYNEQFF; DNA: TGTGCCAGCAGCGTATGGGGGGATGGAGGCGGGAGCTCCTACAATGAGCAGTTCTTC
size: NA; D: NA; length: 17; J: TRBJ2-1; V: TRBV5-1; CDR3: CASSFWSVGSLFNEQFF; DNA: TGCGCCAGCAGCTTCTGGAGCGTCGGATCCCTCTTCAATGAGCAGTTCTTC
size: NA; D: NA; length: 14; J: TRBJ2-4; V: TRBV27; CDR3: CASSLAYSKNIQYF; DNA: TGTGCCAGCAGTTTAGCCTACAGCAAAAACATTCAGTACTTC
size: few; D: NA; length: 14; J: TRBJ2-5; V: TRBV3-1; CDR3: CASSQGGSGETQYF; DNA: TGTGCCAGCAGCCAAGGTGGTTCTGGAGAGACCCAGTACTTC